This T cell receptor beta chain originates from a study of cytomegalovirus exposure and HLA in healthy donors. Study conclusions and caveats: When a later analysis compared HLA-associated TCR beta chains with equally common others, the HLA-associated chains turned out to be more clonally expanded and to have lower generation probabilities.

A word on this clone: Its antigen remains unknown.

Per germline, CDR1 SGHRS and CDR2 YFSETQ. V shed 4 bases and J 5 bases; nucleotides not matched to a gene: 8. The CDR3 loop spans 15 amino acids. 60 Vbeta and 13 Jbeta primers were used in PCR. Only in-frame clones appear in the TCRdb table, and some are missing; sequencing was by immunoSEQ multiplex PCR. This sample has roughly 200,000 clones; about 80% occur once, and the top ten carry 0.6% to 0.65%. The rearrangement uses TRBV5-1 and TRBJ2-1; 8 bases are a match to TRBD1. The receptor's source is a man aged 18 to 29 in good health and CMV-seronegative. Sequencing was done on a sample of PBMCs. Here the CDR3 reads CASSQGDRQNNEQFF. CDR3 nucleotides: TGCGCCAGCAGCCAGGGGGACAGGCAGAACAATGAGCAGTTCTTC.